This TCR beta chain appears in the sequencing data of a study of blood T cell repertoires in COVID-19. The overall study: COVID-19 samples, acute and convalescent, were from the United States, Italy and Spain. T cells, B-cell-depleted T cells, or PBMCs supplied cDNA or gDNA.

Original methodology: Reference gene primers were amplified, and this amplification served to estimate nucleated cell counts. Data came from immunoSEQ multiplex PCR; TCRdb stores just in-frame clones and leaves some out. V, J and clone size reflect that table, while D and trimming were determined from the DNA. The table includes under 200,000 clones, about 85% detected once. The CDR3 extends over 14 amino acids. With 4 bases removed from V and 0 bases from J, the gap between germline ends came to 7 bases. The germline V gene encodes CDR1 LNHDA and CDR2 SQIVND (reference sequence). Only one count was recorded for this clone.

The clonotype originates from a man aged 65-85 years with active or convalescent COVID-19. The chain employs TRBV19 and TRBJ1-5; the D gene is possibly TRBD1 (5 bases). Sequenced: peripheral blood. CDR3 DNA sequence: TGTGCCAGTAGTAACAGGATTAGCAATCAGCCCCAGCATTTT. This encodes CASSNRISNQPQHF. Complete variable domain (other parts from reference TRBV19 and TRBJ1-5): DGGITQSPKYLFRKEGQNVTLSCEQNLNHDAMYWYRQDPGQGLRLIYYSQIVNDFQKGDIAEGYSVSREKKESFPLTVTSAQKNPTAFYLCASSNRISNQPQHFGDGTRLSIL.